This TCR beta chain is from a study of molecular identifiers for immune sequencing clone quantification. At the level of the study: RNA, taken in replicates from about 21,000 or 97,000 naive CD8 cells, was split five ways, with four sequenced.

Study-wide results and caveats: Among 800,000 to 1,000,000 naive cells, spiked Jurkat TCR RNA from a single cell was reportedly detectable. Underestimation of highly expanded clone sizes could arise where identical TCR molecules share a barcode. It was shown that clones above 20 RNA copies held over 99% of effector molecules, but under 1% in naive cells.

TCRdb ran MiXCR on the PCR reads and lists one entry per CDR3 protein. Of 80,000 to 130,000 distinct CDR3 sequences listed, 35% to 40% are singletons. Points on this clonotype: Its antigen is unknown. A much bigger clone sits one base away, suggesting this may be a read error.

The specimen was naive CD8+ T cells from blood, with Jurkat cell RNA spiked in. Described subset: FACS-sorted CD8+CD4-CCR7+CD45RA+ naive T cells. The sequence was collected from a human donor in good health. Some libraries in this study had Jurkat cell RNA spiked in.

Written as DNA, the CDR3 is TGTGCCAGCACCCTTCTGCCCGGGACCGAAAAAGGCTACACCTTC. This sequence encodes CASTLLPGTEKGYTF. The V gene is TRBV28, the J gene TRBJ1-2; TRBD1 is a possible D gene (5 bases). Deletions cut 7 bases from V and 8 bases from J, with 23 bases between. From germline, CDR1 is MDHEN and CDR2 SYDVKM. The CDR3 covers 15 residues.